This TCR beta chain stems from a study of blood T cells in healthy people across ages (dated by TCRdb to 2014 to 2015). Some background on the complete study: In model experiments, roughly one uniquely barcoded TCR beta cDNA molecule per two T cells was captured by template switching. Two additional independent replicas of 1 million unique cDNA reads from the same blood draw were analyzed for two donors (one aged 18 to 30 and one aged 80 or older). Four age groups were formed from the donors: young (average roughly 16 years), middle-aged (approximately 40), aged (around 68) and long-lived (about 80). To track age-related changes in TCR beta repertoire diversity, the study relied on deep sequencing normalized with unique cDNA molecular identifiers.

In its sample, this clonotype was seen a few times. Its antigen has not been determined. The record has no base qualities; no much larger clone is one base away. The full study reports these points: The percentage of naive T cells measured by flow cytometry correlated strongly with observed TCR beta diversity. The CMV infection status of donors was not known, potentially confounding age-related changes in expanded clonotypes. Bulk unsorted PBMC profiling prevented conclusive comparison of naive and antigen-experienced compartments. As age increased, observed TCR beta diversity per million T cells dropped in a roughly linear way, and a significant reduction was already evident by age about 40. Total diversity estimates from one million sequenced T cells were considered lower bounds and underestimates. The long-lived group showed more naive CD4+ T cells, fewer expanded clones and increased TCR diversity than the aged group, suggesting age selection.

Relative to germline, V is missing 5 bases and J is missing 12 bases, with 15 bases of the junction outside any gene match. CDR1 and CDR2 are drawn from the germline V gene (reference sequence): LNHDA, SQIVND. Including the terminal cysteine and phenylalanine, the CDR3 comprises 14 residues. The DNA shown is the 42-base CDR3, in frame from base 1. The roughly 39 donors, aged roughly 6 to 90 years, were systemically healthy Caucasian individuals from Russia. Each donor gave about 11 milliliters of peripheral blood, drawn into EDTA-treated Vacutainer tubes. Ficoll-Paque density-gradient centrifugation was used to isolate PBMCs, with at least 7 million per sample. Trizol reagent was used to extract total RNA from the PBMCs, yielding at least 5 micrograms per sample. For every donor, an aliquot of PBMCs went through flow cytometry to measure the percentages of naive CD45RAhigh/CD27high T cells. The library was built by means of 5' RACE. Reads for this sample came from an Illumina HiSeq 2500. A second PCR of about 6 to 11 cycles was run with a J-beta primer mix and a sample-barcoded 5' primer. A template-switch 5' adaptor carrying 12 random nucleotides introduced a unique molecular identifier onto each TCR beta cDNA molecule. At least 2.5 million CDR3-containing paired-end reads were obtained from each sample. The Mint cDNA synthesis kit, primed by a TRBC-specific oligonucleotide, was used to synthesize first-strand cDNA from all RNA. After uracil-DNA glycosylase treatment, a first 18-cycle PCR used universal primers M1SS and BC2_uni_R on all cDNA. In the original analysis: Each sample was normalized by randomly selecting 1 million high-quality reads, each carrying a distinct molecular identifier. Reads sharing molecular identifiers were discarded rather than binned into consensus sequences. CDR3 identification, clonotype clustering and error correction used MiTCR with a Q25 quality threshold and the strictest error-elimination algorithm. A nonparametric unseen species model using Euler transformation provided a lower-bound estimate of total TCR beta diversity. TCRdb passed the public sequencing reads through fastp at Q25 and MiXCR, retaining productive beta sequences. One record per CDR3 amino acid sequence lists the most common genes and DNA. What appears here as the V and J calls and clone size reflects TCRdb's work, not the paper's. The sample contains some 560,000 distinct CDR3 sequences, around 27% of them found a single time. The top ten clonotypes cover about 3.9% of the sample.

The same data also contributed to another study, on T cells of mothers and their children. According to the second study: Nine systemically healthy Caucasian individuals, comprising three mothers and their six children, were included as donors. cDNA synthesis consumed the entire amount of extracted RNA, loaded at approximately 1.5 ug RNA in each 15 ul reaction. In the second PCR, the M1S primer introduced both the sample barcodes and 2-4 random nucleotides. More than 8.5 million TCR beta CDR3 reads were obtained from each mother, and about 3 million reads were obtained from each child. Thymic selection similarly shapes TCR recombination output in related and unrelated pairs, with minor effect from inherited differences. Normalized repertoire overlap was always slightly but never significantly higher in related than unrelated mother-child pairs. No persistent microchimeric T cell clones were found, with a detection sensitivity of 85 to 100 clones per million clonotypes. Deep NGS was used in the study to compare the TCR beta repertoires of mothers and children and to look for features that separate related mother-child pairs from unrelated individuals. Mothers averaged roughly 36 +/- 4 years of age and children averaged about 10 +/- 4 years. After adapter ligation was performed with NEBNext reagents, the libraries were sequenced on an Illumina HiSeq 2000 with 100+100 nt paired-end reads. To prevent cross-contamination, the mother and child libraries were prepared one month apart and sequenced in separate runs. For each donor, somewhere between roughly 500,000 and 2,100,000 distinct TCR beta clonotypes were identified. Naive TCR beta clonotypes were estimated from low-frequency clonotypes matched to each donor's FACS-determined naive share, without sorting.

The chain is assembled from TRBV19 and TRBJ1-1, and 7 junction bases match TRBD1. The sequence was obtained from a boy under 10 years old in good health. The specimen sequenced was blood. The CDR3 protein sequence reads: CASSPLLLDRLTFF. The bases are TGTGCCAGTAGTCCCCTGCTTCTGGACAGGCTGACTTTCTTT.